This T cell receptor (beta chain) was recovered during a study of regulatory T cells in long-lasting Graves disease. The table lists this clonotype with many counts. iRepertoire HTBI primers and Arm-PCR of CDR3 regions built TCR beta libraries. A single record per CDR3 protein comes from TCRdb applying MiXCR to the multiplex PCR reads. The table lists 400,000 to 500,000 distinct CDR3 sequences, 20% to 25% of them singletons. Time point reported: persistent/refractory GD, antithyroid drugs over 5 years with positive TRAb. There was RNA extracted from PBMCs, and the TCR library was made from it. Germline lookup yields CDR1 SGHRS and CDR2 YFSETQ. CDR3 length equals 15 residues. The V and J ends lost 0 bases and 2 bases respectively, with 8 bases between them.

V is TRBV5-1 and J is TRBJ1-4; D possibly corresponds to TRBD1 (5 bases). The TCR originated in a female donor with Graves disease. The specimen comprised peripheral blood mononuclear cells (PBMCs), sampled when the disease was refractory, from a patient treated with antithyroid drugs. In DNA form, the CDR3 reads TGCGCCAGCAGCTTGGTGGCAGGGACTAATGAAAAACTGTTTTTT. Protein: CASSLVAGTNEKLFF. Full variable domain (rest looked up from reference TRBV5-1 and TRBJ1-4): KAGVTQTPRYLIKTRGQQVTLSCSPISGHRSVSWYQQTPGQGLQFLFEYFSETQRNKGNFPGRFSGRQFSNSRSEMNVSTLELGDSALYLCASSLVAGTNEKLFFGSGTQLSVL.